The 6 T cell receptor beta chains given below trace back to one sample, sequenced in a study of T cells in Graves' hyperthyroidism and ophthalmopathy. TCR beta CDR3 regions were amplified from RNA. Carried out on the TCR CDR3, a first-round RT-PCR used the HTBI primer set. TCRdb used MiXCR to reprocess the multiplex PCR reads, holding one entry per CDR3 protein. The repertoire holds about 540,000 distinct CDR3 sequences, with more than 45% as singletons. Material for sequencing was peripheral blood or thyroid tissue (not recorded which). The receptors derive from a woman aged 18-30 years with Graves' hyperthyroidism.

This clonotype was seen ten or more times. The chain carries TRBV6-6 and TRBJ2-7, with TRBD1 matching over 10 bases. V shed 6 bases and J 3 bases; nucleotides not matched to a gene: 8. The CDR3 sequence is 15 residues long. The germline CDR1 and CDR2 sequences are MNHNY and SVGAGI (reference sequence). CDR3 nucleotides: TGTGCCAGCAGCTACCCGGGACAGGGGAACTACGAGCAGTACTTC. Translation: CASSYPGQGNYEQYF.

With respect to this clonotype: The junction does not match germline at one end; this may be a read error. V usage is TRBV7-7 and J usage is TRBJ2-5, with 9 bases aligning to TRBD1. CDR3 length equals 17 residues. The germline V gene encodes CDR1 SSHAT and CDR2 FNYEAQ (reference sequence). CDR3 nucleotides: TGTGCTAGCATCCCGTTGGGGGACAGGGAGTACCAAGAGACCCAGTACTTC. This encodes CASIPLGDREYQETQYF.

The DNA for the CDR3 is TGTGCCAGCAGTGAAGGGGACAGTAATGAAAAACTGTTTTTT. Amino acid sequence: CASSEGDSNEKLFF. This chain connects TRBV2 to TRBJ1-4; 7 positions agree with TRBD1. Per the germline V gene, CDR1 is SNHLY and CDR2 is FYNNEI. The V segment lost 1 base and the J segment 4 bases; nucleotides outside the gene matches: 0. The CDR3 contains 14 residues.

The V call is TRBV2, the J call TRBJ2-3; no firm D call. V was clipped by 7 bases and J by 0 bases, with 14 bases between them. Germline loops: CDR1 SNHLY, CDR2 FYNNEI. This CDR3 comprises 15 residues. CDR3 in amino acids: CASIPTLASTDTQYF. In DNA form, the CDR3 reads TGTGCCAGCATTCCAACTCTTGCTAGCACAGATACGCAGTATTTT.

The rearrangement uses TRBV25-1 and TRBJ1-2, with 7 bases matching TRBD1. The germline V gene encodes CDR1 MGHDK and CDR2 SYGVNS. J lost 8 bases, V lost 2 bases, and 8 bases had no gene match. This CDR3 region has 14 residues. CDR3 DNA: TGTGCCAGCAGTGAAGTTGGGTTGGGACAGGGCTACACCTTC. This sequence encodes CASSEVGLGQGYTF.

This clonotype was seen many times. The V gene is TRBV19, the J gene TRBJ1-3; TRBD1 agrees at 7 bases. Germline V lookup: CDR1 LNHDA, CDR2 SQIVND (reference sequence). The length of the CDR3 is 15 residues. Trimming took 4 bases from V and 0 from J; bases not matched to a gene: 3. The CDR3 region is CASSKGQSSGNTIYF. The CDR3 DNA is TGTGCCAGTAGTAAGGGACAGAGCTCTGGAAACACCATATATTTT. Drawing the rest from reference TRBV19 and TRBJ1-3, the complete variable domain is DGGITQSPKYLFRKEGQNVTLSCEQNLNHDAMYWYRQDPGQGLRLIYYSQIVNDFQKGDIAEGYSVSREKKESFPLTVTSAQKNPTAFYLCASSKGQSSGNTIYFGEGSWLTVV.